This TCR beta chain was identified in a study of CD4 T cells in relation to SARS-CoV-2 and coronaviruses. Unexposed donor CD4+ T cells date from about 2011-2018, before the COVID-19 pandemic. Isolation of CD4+ T cells took place after around eleven days in culture. Unexposed-donor CD4+ T cells were probed with SARS-CoV-2 S/N and four cold-coronavirus spikes, cells permitting. The method was immunoSEQ multiplex PCR; TCRdb's version includes in-frame clones alone and lacks a portion of them. The sample consists of 25,000 to 30,000 clones, approximately 80% of them appearing once. To note about this clone: Its specificity is not known.

The germline CDR1 and CDR2 sequences are MNHEY and SVGEGT. There are 15 residues in the CDR3. The ends were cut back, 6 bases at V and 7 bases at J, with 19 bases in the middle. The sequence derives from a human donor in good health. This chain links TRBV6-2 or TRBV6-3 with TRBJ1-5; possible D gene TRBD1, 6 bases. The sequenced sample consisted of CD4+ T cells from PBMCs, cultured in vitro. The CDR3 loop is CASSPRQATEQPQHF. The DNA of the CDR3 is TGTGCCAGCAGCCCTAGACAGGCTACGGAGCAGCCCCAGCATTTT.